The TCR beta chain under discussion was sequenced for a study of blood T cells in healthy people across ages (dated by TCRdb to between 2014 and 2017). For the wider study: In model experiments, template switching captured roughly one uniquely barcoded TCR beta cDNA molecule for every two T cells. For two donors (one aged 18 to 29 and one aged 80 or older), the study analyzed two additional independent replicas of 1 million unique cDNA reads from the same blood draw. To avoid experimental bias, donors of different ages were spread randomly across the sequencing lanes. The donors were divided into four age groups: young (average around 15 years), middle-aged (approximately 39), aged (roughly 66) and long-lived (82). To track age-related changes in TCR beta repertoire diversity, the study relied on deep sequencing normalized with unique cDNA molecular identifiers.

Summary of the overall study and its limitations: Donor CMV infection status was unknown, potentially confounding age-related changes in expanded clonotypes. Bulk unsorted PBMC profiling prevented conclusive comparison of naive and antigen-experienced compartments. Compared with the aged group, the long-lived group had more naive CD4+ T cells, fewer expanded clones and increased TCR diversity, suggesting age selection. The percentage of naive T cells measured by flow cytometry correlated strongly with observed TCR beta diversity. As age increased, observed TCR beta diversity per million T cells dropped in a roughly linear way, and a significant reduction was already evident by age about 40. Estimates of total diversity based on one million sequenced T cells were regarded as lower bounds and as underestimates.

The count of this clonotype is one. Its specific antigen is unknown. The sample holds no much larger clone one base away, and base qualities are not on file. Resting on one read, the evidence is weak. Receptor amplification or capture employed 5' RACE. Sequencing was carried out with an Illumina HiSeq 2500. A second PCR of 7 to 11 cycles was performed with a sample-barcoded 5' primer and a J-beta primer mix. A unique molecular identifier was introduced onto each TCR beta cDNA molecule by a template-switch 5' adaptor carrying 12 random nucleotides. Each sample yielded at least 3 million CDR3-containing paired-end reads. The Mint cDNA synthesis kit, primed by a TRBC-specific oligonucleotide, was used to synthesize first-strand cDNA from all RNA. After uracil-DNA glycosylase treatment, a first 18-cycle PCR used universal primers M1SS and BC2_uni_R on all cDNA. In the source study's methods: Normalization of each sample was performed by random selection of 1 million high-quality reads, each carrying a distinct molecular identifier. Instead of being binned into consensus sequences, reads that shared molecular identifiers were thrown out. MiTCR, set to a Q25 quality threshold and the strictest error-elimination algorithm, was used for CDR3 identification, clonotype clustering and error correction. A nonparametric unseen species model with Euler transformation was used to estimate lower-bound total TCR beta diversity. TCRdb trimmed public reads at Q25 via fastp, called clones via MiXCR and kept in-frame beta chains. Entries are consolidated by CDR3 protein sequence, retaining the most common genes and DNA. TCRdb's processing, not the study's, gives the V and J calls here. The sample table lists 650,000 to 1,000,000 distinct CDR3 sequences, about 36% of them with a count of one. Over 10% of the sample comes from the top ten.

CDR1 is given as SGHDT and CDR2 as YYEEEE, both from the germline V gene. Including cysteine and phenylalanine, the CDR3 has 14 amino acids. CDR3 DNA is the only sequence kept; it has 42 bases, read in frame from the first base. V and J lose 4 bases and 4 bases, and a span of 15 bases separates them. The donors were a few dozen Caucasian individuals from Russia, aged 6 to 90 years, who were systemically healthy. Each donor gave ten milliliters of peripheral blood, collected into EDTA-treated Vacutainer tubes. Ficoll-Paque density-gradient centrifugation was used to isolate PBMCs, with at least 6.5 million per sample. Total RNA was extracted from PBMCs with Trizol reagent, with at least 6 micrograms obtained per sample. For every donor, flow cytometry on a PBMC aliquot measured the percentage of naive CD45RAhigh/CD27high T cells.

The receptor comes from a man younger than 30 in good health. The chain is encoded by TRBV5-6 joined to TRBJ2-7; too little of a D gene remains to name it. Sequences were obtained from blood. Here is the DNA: TGTGCCAGCAGCCCCTACCTGGGTCGATACGAGCAGTACTTC. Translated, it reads CASSPYLGRYEQYF.